The entry below gives a single TCR beta chain sequence along with its context. TCRdb used MiXCR to reprocess the 5' RACE reads, holding one entry per CDR3 protein. The repertoire includes some 37,000 distinct CDR3 sequences, about 8.1% of them detected once, and 2.9% sits in the top ten. This record comes from a study of chronic HIV infection and antiretroviral therapy. J was trimmed by 9 bases and V by 3 bases; bases with no gene match: 2. CDR1 is SGHRS and CDR2 is YFSETQ in the germline V gene. The CDR3 has 12 amino acids. The chain has TRBV5-1 and TRBJ2-1; 8 positions agree with TRBD2. This TCR was sampled from an adult who had HIV and had not received antiretroviral therapy, or was an uninfected healthy control (not recorded which). Material: peripheral blood. CDR3 DNA sequence: TGCGCCAGCAGCTATAGCGGGACTGAGCAGTTCTTC. This encodes CASSYSGTEQFF.